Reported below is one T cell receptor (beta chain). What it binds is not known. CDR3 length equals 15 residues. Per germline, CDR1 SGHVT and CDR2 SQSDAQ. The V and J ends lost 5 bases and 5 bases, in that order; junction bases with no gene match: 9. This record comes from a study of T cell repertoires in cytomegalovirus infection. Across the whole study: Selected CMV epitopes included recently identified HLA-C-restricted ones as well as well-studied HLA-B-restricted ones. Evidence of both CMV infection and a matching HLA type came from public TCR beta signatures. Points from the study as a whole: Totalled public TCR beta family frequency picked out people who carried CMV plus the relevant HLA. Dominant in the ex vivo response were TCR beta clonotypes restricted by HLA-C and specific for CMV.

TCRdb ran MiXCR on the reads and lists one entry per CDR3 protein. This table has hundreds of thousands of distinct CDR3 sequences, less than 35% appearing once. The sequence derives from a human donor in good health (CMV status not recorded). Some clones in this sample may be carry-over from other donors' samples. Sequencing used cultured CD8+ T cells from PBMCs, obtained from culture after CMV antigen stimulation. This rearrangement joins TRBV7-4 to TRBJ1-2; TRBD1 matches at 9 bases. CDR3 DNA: TGTGCCAGCAGCCCACCCCGGGACAGGGCTTATGGCTACACCTTC. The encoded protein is CASSPPRDRAYGYTF. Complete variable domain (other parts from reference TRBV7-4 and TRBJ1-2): GAGVSQSPRYKVAKRGRDVALRCDSISGHVTLYWYRQTLGQGSEVLTYSQSDAQRDKSGRPSGRFSAERPERSVSTLKIQRTEQGDSAVYLCASSPPRDRAYGYTFGSGTRLTVV.